Listed here are 10 T cell receptor beta chains from one sample, sequenced in a study of blood T cell repertoires in COVID-19. Measured with immunoSEQ multiplex PCR; TCRdb has only the in-frame clones, and not every one. This table holds 30,000 to 40,000 clones, 90% found once. Sequencing used peripheral blood. The receptors were sampled from a man between 60 and 75 years old with active or convalescent COVID-19.

The chain couples TRBV5-6 to TRBJ2-3, with TRBD2 matching 8 bases. Germline CDR1 is SGHDT and CDR2 is YYEEEE. The CDR3 is 15 amino acids. V dropped 2 bases and J dropped 3; count of bases not matched to a gene: 5. DNA of the CDR3: TGTGCCAGCAGCTTAAGCGGGAGATGGACAGATACGCAGTATTTT. Its translation: CASSLSGRWTDTQYF.

The chain carries TRBV18 and TRBJ1-1; 8 nucleotides agree with TRBD1. With 3 bases clipped from V and 3 bases from J, the junction kept 3 bases outside the gene matches. The CDR3 has 14 residues. Per germline, CDR1 KGHSH and CDR2 LQKENI. The CDR3 DNA is TGTGCCAGCTCACCGGCACAGGGGGACACTGAAGCTTTCTTT. This encodes CASSPAQGDTEAFF. Full variable domain (remainder filled in from reference TRBV18 and TRBJ1-1): NAGVMQNPRHLVRRRGQEARLRCSPMKGHSHVYWYRQLPEEGLKFMVYLQKENIIDESGMPKERFSAEFPKEGPSILRIQQVVRGDSAAYFCASSPAQGDTEAFFGQGTRLTVV.

The chain carries TRBV19 and TRBJ1-3, with 7 bases lining up with TRBD1. Germline values: CDR1 LNHDA, CDR2 SQIVND (reference sequence). V dropped 3 bases and J dropped 4; count of bases not matched to a gene: 9. The CDR3 loop spans 16 amino acids. The CDR3 spells CASSIQRQGSGNTIYF. CDR3 bases: TGTGCCAGTAGTATCCAACGACAGGGATCCGGAAACACCATATATTTT.

This clone came up a few times. The V call is TRBV10-3, the J call TRBJ1-1; possible D gene TRBD1, 5 bases. The CDR3 runs 15 residues. Germline CDR1 reads ENHRY; CDR2 reads SYGVKD. V lost 4 bases and J 0 bases, leaving 12 bases between the germline ends. The DNA of the CDR3 is TGTGCCATCAGTGCGACAGCCTCAATGAACACTGAAGCTTTCTTT. It encodes CAISATASMNTEAFF.

The V gene is TRBV6-2 or TRBV6-3, the J gene TRBJ2-1; TRBD2 matches at 11 bases. Per germline, CDR1 MNHEY and CDR2 SVGEGT. There are 16 residues in the CDR3. Germline trimming cut 5 bases from V and 4 bases from J; bases unmatched to any gene: 7. The CDR3 nucleotides are TGTGCCAGCAGTCGATTAGCGGGAGGGCCTTACAATGAGCAGTTCTTC. The encoded protein is CASSRLAGGPYNEQFF.

The chain couples TRBV14 to TRBJ2-3; no clear D. Germline V gene lookup returns CDR1 SGHDN and CDR2 FVKESK. V shed 0 bases and J shed 6 bases, with 10 bases lying between them. This CDR3 is 14 amino acids long. CDR3 sequence (DNA): TGTGCCAGCAGCCAAGAACGATTAGAGGATACGCAGTATTTT. Protein: CASSQERLEDTQYF.

In its sample, this clone was seen a few times. The chain recombines TRBV25-1 with TRBJ2-1, with 15 bases fitting TRBD2. The J segment lost 4 bases and the V segment lost 6 bases, leaving 7 bases of the junction unmatched. The germline V gene has CDR1 MGHDK and CDR2 SYGVNS. This CDR3 region has 17 residues. In nucleotides, the CDR3 is TGTGCCAGCAGAAGGACTAGCGGGAGGGACAATTACAATGAGCAGTTCTTC. Translating gives CASRRTSGRDNYNEQFF.

V is TRBV12-3 or TRBV12-4 and J is TRBJ2-1; TRBD1 matches at 8 bases. With V trimmed by 4 bases and J by 12 bases, 5 bases remained unmatched. The CDR3 is 12 amino acids. This CDR3 is CASSWDRRRQFF. In nucleotides, the CDR3 is TGTGCCAGCAGTTGGGACAGGAGGAGGCAGTTCTTC.

Only a few counts were recorded for this clone. The genes are TRBV7-9 and TRBJ2-2; maybe TRBD1 (6 bases). V shed 1 base and J shed 4 bases, with 10 bases lying between them. The CDR3 length is 15 residues. From germline, CDR1 is SEHNR and CDR2 FQNEAQ (reference sequence). The CDR3 sequence: CASSLGGRGTGELFF. CDR3 DNA sequence: TGTGCCAGCAGCTTAGGGGGGCGCGGCACCGGGGAGCTGTTTTTT.

The chain uses TRBV28 and TRBJ1-1; weak D call: TRBD1 (5 bases). V was shortened by 3 bases and J by 1 base, with 9 bases between the two germline ends. The CDR3 runs 14 residues. Germline values: CDR1 MDHEN, CDR2 SYDVKM. CDR3 bases: TGTGCCAGCAGTTTTGACAGACCGAACACTGAAGCTTTCTTT. Translation gives CASSFDRPNTEAFF.